This T cell receptor beta chain came from a study of T cells expressing NK-cell markers. General study results and limits: In several donors, dominant clonotypes made up about 25-60.1% of CD3+CD56-NKG2C+ cells.

One entry per CDR3 protein, without DNA, is what TCRdb gives after re-calling the 5' RACE reads. The sample table includes roughly 390,000 distinct CDR3 sequences. This CDR3 contains 17 residues. From germline, CDR1 is MNHEY and CDR2 SVGAGI. About this clonotype: The antigen is undetermined.

This chain joins TRBV6-5 and TRBJ2-1; absent DNA, TCRdb's TRBD1 call cannot be checked. The sequenced sample consisted of blood T cells: a sorted CD56 or NKG2C T cell subset, CD4+ or CD8+ T cells, or bulk PBMC T cells (not recorded which). The sequence came from a woman between 45 and 60 years old in good health. The CDR3 sequence: CASRRPDKGIGYNEQFF.